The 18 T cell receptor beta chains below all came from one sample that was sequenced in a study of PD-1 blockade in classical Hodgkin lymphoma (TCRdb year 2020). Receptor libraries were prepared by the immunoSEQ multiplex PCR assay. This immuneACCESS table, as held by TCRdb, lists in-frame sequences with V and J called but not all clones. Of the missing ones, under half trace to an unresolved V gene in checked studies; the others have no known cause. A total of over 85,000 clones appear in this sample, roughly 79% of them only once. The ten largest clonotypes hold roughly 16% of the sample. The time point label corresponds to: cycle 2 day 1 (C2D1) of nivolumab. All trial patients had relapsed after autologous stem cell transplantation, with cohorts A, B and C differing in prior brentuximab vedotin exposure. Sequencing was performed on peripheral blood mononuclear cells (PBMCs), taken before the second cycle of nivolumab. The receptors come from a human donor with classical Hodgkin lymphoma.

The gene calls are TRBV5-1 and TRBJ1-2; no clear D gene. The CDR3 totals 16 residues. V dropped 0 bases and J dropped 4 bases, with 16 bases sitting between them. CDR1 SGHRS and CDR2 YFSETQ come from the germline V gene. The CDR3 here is CASSLGGNEGAYGYTF. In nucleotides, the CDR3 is TGCGCCAGCAGCTTGGGAGGTAACGAGGGTGCCTATGGCTACACCTTC. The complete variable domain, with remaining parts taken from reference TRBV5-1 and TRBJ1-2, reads KAGVTQTPRYLIKTRGQQVTLSCSPISGHRSVSWYQQTPGQGLQFLFEYFSETQRNKGNFPGRFSGRQFSNSRSEMNVSTLELGDSALYLCASSLGGNEGAYGYTFGSGTRLTVV.

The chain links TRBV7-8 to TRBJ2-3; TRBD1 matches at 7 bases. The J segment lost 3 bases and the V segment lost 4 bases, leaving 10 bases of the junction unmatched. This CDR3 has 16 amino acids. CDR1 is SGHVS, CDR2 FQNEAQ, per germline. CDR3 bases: TGTGCCAGCAGCTCTCGGGACAGTATGTTTACAGATACGCAGTATTTT. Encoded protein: CASSSRDSMFTDTQYF. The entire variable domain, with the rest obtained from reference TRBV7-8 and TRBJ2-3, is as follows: GAGVSQSPRYKVAKRGQDVALRCDPISGHVSLFWYQQALGQGPEFLTYFQNEAQLDKSGLPSDRFFAERPEGSVSTLKIQRTQQEDSAVYLCASSSRDSMFTDTQYFGPGTRLTVL.

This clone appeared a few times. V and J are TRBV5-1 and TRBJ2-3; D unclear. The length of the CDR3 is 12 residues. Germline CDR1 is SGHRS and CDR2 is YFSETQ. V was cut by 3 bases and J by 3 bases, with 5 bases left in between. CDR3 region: CASSSETDTQYF. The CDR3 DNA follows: TGCGCCAGCAGCTCCGAGACAGATACGCAGTATTTT.

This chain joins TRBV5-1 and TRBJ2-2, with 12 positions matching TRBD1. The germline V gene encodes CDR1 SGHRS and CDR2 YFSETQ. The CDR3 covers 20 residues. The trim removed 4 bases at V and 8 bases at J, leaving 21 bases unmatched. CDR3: CASSHPPTSGTGGGKGELFF. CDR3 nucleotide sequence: TGCGCCAGCAGCCACCCCCCTACTTCCGGGACAGGGGGCGGGAAAGGGGAGCTGTTTTTT.

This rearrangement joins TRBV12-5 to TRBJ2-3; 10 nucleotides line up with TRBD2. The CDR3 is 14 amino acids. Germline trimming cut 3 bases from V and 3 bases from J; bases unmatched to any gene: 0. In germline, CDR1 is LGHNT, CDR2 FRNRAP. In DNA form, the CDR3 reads TGTGCTAGTGGTTTAGCGGGAGGGACAGATACGCAGTATTTT. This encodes CASGLAGGTDTQYF.

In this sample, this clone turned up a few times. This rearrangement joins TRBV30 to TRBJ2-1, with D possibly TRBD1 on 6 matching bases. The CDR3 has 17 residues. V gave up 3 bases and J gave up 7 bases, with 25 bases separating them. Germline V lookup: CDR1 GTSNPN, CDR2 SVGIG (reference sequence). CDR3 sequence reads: CAWSPTPGHHPWNEQFF. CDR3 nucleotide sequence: TGTGCCTGGAGCCCTACTCCGGGACACCACCCTTGGAATGAGCAGTTCTTC.

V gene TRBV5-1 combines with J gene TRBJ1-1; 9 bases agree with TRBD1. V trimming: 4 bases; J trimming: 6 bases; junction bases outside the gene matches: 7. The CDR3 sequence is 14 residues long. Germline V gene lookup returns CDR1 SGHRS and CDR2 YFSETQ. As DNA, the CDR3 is TGCGCCAGCAGCACGGGACAGGGCAACCCTGAAGCTTTCTTT. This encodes CASSTGQGNPEAFF. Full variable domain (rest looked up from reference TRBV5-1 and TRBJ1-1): KAGVTQTPRYLIKTRGQQVTLSCSPISGHRSVSWYQQTPGQGLQFLFEYFSETQRNKGNFPGRFSGRQFSNSRSEMNVSTLELGDSALYLCASSTGQGNPEAFFGQGTRLTVV.

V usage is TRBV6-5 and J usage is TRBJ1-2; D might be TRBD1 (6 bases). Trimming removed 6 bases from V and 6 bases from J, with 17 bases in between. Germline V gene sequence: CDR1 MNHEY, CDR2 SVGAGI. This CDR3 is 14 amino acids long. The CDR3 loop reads CASSPTGGRDGYTF. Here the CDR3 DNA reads TGTGCCAGCAGCCCGACGGGGGGGCGGGATGGCTACACCTTC.

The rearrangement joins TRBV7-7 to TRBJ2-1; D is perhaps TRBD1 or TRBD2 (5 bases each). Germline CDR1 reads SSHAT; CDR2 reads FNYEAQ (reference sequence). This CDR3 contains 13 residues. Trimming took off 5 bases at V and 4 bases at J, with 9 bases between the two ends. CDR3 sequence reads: CASSPGPYNEQFF. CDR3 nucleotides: TGTGCCAGCAGCCCGGGACCTTACAATGAGCAGTTCTTC.

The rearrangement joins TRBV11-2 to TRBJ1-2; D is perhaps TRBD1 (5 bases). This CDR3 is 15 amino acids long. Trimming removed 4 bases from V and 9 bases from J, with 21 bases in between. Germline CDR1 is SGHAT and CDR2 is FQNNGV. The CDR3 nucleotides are TGTGCCAGCAGCTCCCGGCGGGTTCCCGGGGGAAGCTACACCTTC. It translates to CASSSRRVPGGSYTF.

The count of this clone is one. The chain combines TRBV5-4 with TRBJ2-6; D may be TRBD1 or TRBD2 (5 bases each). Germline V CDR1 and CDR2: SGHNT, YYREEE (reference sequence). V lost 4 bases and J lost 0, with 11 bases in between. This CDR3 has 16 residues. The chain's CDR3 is CASSLGRNSGANVLTF. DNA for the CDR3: TGTGCCAGCAGCCTGGGACGGAACTCTGGGGCCAACGTCCTGACTTTC.

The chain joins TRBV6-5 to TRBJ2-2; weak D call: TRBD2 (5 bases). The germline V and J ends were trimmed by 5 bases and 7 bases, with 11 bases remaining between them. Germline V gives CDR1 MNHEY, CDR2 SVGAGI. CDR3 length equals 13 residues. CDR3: CASSVMRVGELFF. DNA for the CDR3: TGTGCCAGCAGTGTTATGAGGGTCGGGGAGCTGTTTTTT.

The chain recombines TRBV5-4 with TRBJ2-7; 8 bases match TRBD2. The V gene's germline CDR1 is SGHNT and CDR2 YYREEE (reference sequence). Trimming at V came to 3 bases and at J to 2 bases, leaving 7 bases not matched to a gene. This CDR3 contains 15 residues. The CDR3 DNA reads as TGTGCCAGCAGCTCAAGACGGGAGGGGACCTACGAGCAGTACTTC. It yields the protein CASSSRREGTYEQYF.

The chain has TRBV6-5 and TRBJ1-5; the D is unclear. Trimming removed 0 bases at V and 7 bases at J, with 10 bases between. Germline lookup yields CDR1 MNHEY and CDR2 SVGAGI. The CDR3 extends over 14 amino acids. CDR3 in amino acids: CASSYSPGGQPQHF. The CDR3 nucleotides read TGTGCCAGCAGTTACTCCCCGGGAGGGCAGCCCCAGCATTTT.

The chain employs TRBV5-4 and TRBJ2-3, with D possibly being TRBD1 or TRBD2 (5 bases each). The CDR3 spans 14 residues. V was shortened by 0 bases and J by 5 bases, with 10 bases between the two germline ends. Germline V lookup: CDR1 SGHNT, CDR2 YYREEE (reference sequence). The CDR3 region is CASSLGLRGDTQYF. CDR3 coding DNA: TGTGCCAGCAGCTTGGGGCTGAGGGGAGATACGCAGTATTTT.

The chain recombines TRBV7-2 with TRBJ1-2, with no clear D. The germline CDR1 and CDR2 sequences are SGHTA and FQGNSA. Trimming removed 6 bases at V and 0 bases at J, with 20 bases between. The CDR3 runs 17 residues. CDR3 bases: TGTGCCAGCAGTCTAACCCCCCTAGTGTCAGCTAACTATGGCTACACCTTC. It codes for CASSLTPLVSANYGYTF.

The CDR3 DNA follows: TGTGCCAGCAGCTTAGAGGCTAGCGGTTACAATGAGCAGTTCTTC. Amino acid sequence: CASSLEASGYNEQFF. J is TRBJ2-1 and V is TRBV11-1, with 7 positions matching TRBD2. V gave up 1 base and J gave up 4 bases; unmatched junction bases: 4. The germline gives CDR1 SGHAT, CDR2 FQDESV (reference sequence). The CDR3 has 15 residues.

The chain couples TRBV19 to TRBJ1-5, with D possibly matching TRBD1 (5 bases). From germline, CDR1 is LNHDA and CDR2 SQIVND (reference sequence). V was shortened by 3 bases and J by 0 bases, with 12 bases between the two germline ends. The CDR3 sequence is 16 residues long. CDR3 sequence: CASSIDDSYSNQPQHF. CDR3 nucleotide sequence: TGTGCCAGTAGTATTGATGACAGCTATAGCAATCAGCCCCAGCATTTT.